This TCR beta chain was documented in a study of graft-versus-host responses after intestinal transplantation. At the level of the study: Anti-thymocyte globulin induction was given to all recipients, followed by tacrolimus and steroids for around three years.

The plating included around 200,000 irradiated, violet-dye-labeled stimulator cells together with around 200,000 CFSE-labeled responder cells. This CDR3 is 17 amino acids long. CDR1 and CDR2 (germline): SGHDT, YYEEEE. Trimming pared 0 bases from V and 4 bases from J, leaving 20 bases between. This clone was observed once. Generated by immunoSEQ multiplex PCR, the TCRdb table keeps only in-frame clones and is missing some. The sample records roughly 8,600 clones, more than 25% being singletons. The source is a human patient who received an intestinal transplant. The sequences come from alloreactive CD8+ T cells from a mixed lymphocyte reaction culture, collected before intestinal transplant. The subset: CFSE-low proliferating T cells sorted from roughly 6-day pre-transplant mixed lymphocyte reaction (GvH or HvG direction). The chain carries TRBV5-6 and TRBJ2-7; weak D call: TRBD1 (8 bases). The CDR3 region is CASSLGVQGVGRYEQYF. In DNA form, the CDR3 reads TGTGCCAGCAGCTTGGGGGTACAGGGGGTCGGGAGGTACGAGCAGTACTTC.